This record covers a single TCR beta chain. The CDR3 loop spans 15 amino acids. Germline-derived CDR1 and CDR2 are SGDLS and YYNGEE. Trimming shortened V by 4 bases and J by 3 bases, and 13 bases separated the two germline ends. These data come from a study of low-dose radiotherapy and immunotherapy resistance in tumors. The wider study: 1 Gy per fraction was delivered to Cohort 2 every two weeks, for 13 Gy total over 26 weeks. Cyclophosphamide was given intravenously at 200 mg/m2 every two weeks, and each dose came one day before radiation and immunotherapy.

Time point noted: after trial treatment. Sample treatment: LDRT plus nivolumab, ipilimumab, low-dose cyclophosphamide and aspirin (RACIN trial). All eligible patients presented with advanced solid tumors that contained no tumor-infiltrating lymphocytes. TRAV and TRBV primers primed cDNA for both TCRalpha and TCRbeta. Over around 19 PCR cycles, TCRs were amplified from a constant-region primer and V-primer adapter. In TCRdb, the reads were re-called with MiXCR into one record per CDR3 protein. The table has almost 45,000 distinct CDR3 sequences, 25% to 30% seen once; the top ten hold about a tenth. The rearrangement joins TRBV9 to TRBJ2-2, with D perhaps matching TRBD1 (7 bases). The material was PBMCs, obtained after low-dose radiotherapy plus immunotherapy. This TCR derives from a male donor with prostate cancer. CDR3 protein: CASSPGDSYTGELFF. The CDR3 coding sequence is TGTGCCAGCAGCCCGGGGGACAGCTACACCGGGGAGCTGTTTTTT.